This TCR beta chain was captured in a study of technical replicates of blood from a few donors. The CDR3 is 17 residues long. CDR1 and CDR2 from the germline V gene are SGHVS and FNYEAQ. Trimming took 3 bases from V and 1 from J, leaving 13 bases between them. The assay was immunoSEQ multiplex PCR, and TCRdb's table has in-frame clones only and misses some. The sample has about 84,000 clones, about nine tenths seen once; the top ten hold roughly 0.25%. The source is a human donor in good health. Sequences were obtained from T cells isolated from PBMCs. This chain joins TRBV7-6 and TRBJ1-6, with D possibly TRBD1 on 6 matching bases. DNA of the CDR3: TGTGCCAGCAGCTTTCACACAGGGTCGTCCTATAATTCACCCCTCCACTTT. Translating it yields CASSFHTGSSYNSPLHF.